This T cell receptor (beta chain) was sequenced during a study of OX40 agonist ivuxolimab in advanced cancers. Whole-study findings and limits: Normalized T-cell clonal expansion was also low in a subset of nonresponders. At 0.1 to 3.0 mg/kg and by week 6, clonal expansion occurred in CD4+ and CD8+ blood T cells.

Turning to this clone: Its target is not known.

This CDR3 spans 14 amino acids. Germline-derived CDR1 and CDR2 are SGHAT and FQNNGV. Trimming left V 1 base short and J 3 bases short, with 10 bases between. The repertoire was sequenced with immunoSEQ multiplex PCR; TCRdb's copy has only in-frame clones and lacks some. The sample includes about 80,000 clones, approximately 85% of them seen just once. The sequence derives from an adult with an advanced solid tumor such as melanoma, head and neck, liver or kidney cancer. The input for sequencing was CD4+ or CD8+ T cells sorted from blood, taken in a trial of the OX40 agonist ivuxolimab. The J gene is TRBJ2-7, the V gene TRBV11-2; no reliable D call. CDR3 amino acids: CASSLGFTNYEQYF. The CDR3 nucleotides read TGTGCCAGCAGCTTAGGTTTTACTAACTACGAGCAGTACTTC.